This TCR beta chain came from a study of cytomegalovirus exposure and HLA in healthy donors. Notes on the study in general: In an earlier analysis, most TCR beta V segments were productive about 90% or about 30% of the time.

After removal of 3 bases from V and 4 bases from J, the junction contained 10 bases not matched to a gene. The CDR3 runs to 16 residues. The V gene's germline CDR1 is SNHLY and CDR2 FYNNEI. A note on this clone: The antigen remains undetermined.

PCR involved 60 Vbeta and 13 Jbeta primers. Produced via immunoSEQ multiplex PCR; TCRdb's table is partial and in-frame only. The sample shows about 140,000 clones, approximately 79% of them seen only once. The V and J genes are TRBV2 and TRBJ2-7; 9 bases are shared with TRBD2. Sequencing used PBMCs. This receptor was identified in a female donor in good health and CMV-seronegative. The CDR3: CASSEVLAGEKYEQYF. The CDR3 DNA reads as TGTGCCAGCAGTGAGGTATTAGCGGGAGAAAAATACGAGCAGTACTTC.